The rows below give T cell receptor beta chains drawn from one sample of a study of blood T cell repertoires in COVID-19. Using immunoSEQ multiplex PCR, the repertoire was profiled, and TCRdb retains in-frame clones only, with some absent. The sample consists of about 220,000 clones, about 79% of them appearing once. Sequencing was done on a sample of PBMCs or T cells enriched from blood (not recorded which). The receptors were sampled from a woman aged 55-75 years who had recovered from COVID-19. Both conserved end residues are trimmed from each CDR3. The order of the fields is V gene, D gene, CDR3 protein. A D gene is named only where the DNA matches it firmly.

v_call: TRBV6-5
d_call: TRBD1
cdr3_aa: ASGYRGLADTQY

v_call: TRBV6-4
d_call: TRBD2
cdr3_aa: ASSRRGGQTPDTQY

v_call: TRBV7-2
d_call: TRBD1
cdr3_aa: ASSYRQGRADTQY

v_call: TRBV12-3/TRBV12-4
d_call: .
cdr3_aa: ASRPQGNTEAF

v_call: TRBV5-8
d_call: TRBD2
cdr3_aa: ASSFTREVGTGELF

v_call: TRBV7-8
d_call: .
cdr3_aa: ASSLDRARAQH

v_call: TRBV6-5
d_call: .
cdr3_aa: ASSSGVVSNQPQH

v_call: TRBV6-5
d_call: .
cdr3_aa: ASTGSSYNSPLH

v_call: TRBV7-2
d_call: TRBD1
cdr3_aa: ASSSTTGGFTEAF

v_call: TRBV19
d_call: .
cdr3_aa: ASGDRQGQPQH

v_call: TRBV18
d_call: TRBD1
cdr3_aa: ASSPPGTGGLSTDTQY

v_call: TRBV18
d_call: TRBD2
cdr3_aa: ASSPGLAGYEQY

v_call: TRBV7-7
d_call: TRBD1
cdr3_aa: ASSFGQGAVETQY

v_call: TRBV29-1
d_call: .
cdr3_aa: SVEGQALQETQY

v_call: TRBV27
d_call: TRBD2
cdr3_aa: ASSPGTRGYEQY

v_call: TRBV30
d_call: .
cdr3_aa: AWSKGLSGYGYT

v_call: TRBV29-1
d_call: TRBD1
cdr3_aa: SVKTGGETEAF

v_call: TRBV5-3
d_call: .
cdr3_aa: ARSLVQNQPQH

v_call: TRBV15
d_call: .
cdr3_aa: ATSREAGVNSPLH

v_call: TRBV20-1
d_call: .
cdr3_aa: SAPGDYGYT

v_call: TRBV5-1
d_call: TRBD2
cdr3_aa: ASSRQGTSGNNEQF

v_call: TRBV29-1
d_call: TRBD2
cdr3_aa: SVRTTSGFNEQF

v_call: TRBV28
d_call: .
cdr3_aa: ASSMSFSGANVLT

v_call: TRBV2
d_call: .
cdr3_aa: ASSRGRGYNEQF

v_call: TRBV21-1
d_call: .
cdr3_aa: ASNPPTGVGMNTEAF

v_call: TRBV14
d_call: TRBD2
cdr3_aa: ASSLSRRLAQETQY

v_call: TRBV7-3
d_call: .
cdr3_aa: ASSLSSADTQY

v_call: TRBV20-1
d_call: .
cdr3_aa: SAYLNTEAF